This T cell receptor (beta chain) was observed in a study of blood T cell repertoires in COVID-19. The overall study: COVID-19 samples collected from the United States, Italy and Spain covered acute and convalescent phases. PBMCs, B-cell-depleted T cells, or T cells were the source of the cDNA or gDNA that made up the material.

This clone has just one count. Here immunoSEQ multiplex PCR was the method, and the copy in TCRdb shows in-frame clones only, minus some. The table includes approximately 27,000 clones, 88% detected once. The V and J ends lost 5 bases and 5 bases, in that order; junction bases with no gene match: 8. Looked up from germline, CDR1 is SEHNR and CDR2 is FQNEAQ (reference sequence). CDR3 size: 14 residues. This sequence originates from a woman in her fifties or sixties with active COVID-19. The chain joins TRBV7-9 to TRBJ2-5; the match to TRBD2 covers 7 bases. Material for sequencing was peripheral blood. Written as DNA, the CDR3 is TGTGCCAGCAGCGCCTGGGAGGGCGGCGAGACCCAGTACTTC. It translates to CASSAWEGGETQYF. Filled out from reference TRBV7-9 and TRBJ2-5, the complete variable domain reads DTGVSQNPRHKITKRGQNVTFRCDPISEHNRLYWYRQTLGQGPEFLTYFQNEAQLEKSRLLSDRFSAERPKGSFSTLEIQRTEQGDSAMYLCASSAWEGGETQYFGPGTRLLVL.